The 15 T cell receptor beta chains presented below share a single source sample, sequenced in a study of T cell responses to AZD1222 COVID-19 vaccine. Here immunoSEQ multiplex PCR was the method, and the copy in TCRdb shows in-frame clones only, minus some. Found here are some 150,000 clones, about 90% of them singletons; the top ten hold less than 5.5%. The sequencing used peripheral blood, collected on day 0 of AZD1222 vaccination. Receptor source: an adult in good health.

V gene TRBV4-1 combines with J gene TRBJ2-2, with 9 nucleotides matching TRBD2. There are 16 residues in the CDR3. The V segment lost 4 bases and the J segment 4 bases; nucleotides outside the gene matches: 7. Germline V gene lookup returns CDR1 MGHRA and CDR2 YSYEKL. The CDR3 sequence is CASSLSGSYGTGELFF. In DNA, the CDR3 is TGCGCCAGCAGCCTTAGCGGGAGCTACGGCACCGGGGAGCTGTTTTTT.

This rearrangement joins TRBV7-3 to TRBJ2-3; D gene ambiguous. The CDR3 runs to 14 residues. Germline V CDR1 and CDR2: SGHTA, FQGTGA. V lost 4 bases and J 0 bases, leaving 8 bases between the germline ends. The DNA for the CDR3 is TGTGCCAGCAGCTCCTCAGCTAGCACAGATACGCAGTATTTT. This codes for CASSSSASTDTQYF.

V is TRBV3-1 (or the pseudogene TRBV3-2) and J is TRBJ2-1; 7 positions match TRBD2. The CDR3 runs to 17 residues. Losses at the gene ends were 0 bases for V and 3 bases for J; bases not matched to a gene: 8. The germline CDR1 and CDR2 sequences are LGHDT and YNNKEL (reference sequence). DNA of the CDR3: TGTGCCAGCAGCCAAGATGGGAGGGGAGGCTACTACAATGAGCAGTTCTTC. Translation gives CASSQDGRGGYYNEQFF.

CDR3 in amino acids: CASSSPPGRANTEAFF. In nucleotides, the CDR3 is TGTGCCAGCAGTTCCCCCCCGGGGAGGGCCAACACTGAAGCTTTCTTT. The chain joins TRBV6-2 or TRBV6-3 to TRBJ1-1; D is undetermined. This CDR3 is built from 16 residues. Trimming took 4 bases from V and 2 from J, leaving 17 bases between them. Germline CDR1 reads MNHEY; CDR2 reads SVGEGT.

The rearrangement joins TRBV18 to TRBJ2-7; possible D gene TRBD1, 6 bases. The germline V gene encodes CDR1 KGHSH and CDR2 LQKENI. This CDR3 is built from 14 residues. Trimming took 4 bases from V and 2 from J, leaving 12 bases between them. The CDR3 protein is CASSLNRETYEQYF. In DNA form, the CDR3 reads TGTGCCAGCTCACTTAACAGGGAAACCTACGAGCAGTACTTC.

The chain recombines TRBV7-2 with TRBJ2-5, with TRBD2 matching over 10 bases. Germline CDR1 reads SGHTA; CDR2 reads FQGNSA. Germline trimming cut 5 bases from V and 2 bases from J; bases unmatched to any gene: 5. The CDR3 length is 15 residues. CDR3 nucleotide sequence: TGTGCCAGCAGCAGAAGCGGGGGGGAGCAAGAGACCCAGTACTTC. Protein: CASSRSGGEQETQYF.

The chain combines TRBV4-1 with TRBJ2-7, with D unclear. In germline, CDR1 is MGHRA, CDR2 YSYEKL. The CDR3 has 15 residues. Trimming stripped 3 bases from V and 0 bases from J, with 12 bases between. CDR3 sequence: CASSQSTFASYEQYF. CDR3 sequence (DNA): TGCGCCAGCAGCCAGAGCACCTTCGCCTCCTACGAGCAGTACTTC.

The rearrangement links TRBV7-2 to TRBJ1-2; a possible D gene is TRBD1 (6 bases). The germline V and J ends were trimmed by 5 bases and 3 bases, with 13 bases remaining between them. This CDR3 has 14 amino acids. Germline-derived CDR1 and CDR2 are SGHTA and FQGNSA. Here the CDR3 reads CASSPRGGYYGYTF. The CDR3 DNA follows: TGTGCCAGCAGCCCGAGGGGGGGATACTATGGCTACACCTTC.

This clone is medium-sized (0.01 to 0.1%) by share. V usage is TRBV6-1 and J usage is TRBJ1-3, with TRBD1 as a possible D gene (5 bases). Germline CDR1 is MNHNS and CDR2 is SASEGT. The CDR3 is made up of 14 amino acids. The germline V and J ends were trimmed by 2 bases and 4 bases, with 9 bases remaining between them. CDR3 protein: CASSESQEGNTIYF. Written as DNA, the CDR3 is TGTGCCAGCAGTGAATCACAGGAGGGAAACACCATATATTTT.

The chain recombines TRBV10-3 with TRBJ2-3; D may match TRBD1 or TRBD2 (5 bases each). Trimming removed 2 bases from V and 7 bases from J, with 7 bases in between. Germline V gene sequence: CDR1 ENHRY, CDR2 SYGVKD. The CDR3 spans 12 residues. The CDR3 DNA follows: TGTGCCATCAGTGAGGAGGGGAATACGCAGTATTTT. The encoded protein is CAISEEGNTQYF.

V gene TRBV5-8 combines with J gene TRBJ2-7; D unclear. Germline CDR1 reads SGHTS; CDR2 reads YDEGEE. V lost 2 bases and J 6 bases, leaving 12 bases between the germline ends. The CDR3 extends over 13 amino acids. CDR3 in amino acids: CASSFTVGSEQYF. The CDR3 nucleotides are TGTGCCAGCAGCTTTACGGTTGGTAGCGAGCAGTACTTC.

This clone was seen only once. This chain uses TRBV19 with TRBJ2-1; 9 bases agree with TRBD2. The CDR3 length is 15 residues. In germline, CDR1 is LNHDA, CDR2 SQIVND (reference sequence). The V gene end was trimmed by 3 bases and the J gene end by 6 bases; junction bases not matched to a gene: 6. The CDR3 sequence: CASSMGSGRPNEQFF. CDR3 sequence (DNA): TGTGCCAGTAGTATGGGTAGCGGGAGACCCAATGAGCAGTTCTTC.

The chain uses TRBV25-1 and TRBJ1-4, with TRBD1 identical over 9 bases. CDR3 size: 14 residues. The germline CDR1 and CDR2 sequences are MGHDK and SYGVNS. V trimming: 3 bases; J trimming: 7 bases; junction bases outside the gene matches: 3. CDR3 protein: CASSEGTGTEKLFF. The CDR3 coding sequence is TGTGCCAGCAGTGAGGGGACAGGGACTGAAAAACTGTTTTTT.

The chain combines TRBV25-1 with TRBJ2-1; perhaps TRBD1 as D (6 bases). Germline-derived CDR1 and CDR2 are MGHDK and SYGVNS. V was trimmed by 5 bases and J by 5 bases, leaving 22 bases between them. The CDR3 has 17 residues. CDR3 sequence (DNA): TGTGCCAGCAGTCCCTATCAGGGCCAGGGGAGTAACAATGAGCAGTTCTTC. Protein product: CASSPYQGQGSNNEQFF.

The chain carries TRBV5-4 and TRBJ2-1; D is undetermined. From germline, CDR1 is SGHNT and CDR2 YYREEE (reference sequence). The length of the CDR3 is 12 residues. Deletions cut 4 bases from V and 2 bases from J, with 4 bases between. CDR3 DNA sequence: TGTGCCAGCAGCGCTACCTACAATGAGCAGTTCTTC. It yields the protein CASSATYNEQFF.